Below, one T cell receptor beta chain is given with its context. This clonotype came up many times. Its target antigen remains unknown. No clone much larger than this one lies a single base away; base qualities are absent. Taken from the germline V gene (reference sequence), the CDR1 and CDR2 loops are GTSNPN and SVGIG. V gives up 2 bases and J gives up 0 bases, and the segment between their germline ends measures 11 bases. The CDR3 sequence holds 14 residues, the cysteine and phenylalanine included. Only CDR3 DNA remains: 42 bases, in frame from the first base. The time point label on this specimen signifies: persistent/refractory GD, antithyroid drugs over 5 years with positive TRAb. For both TCR sequencing and RNA sequencing, RNA was extracted from PBMCs using TRIzol. The diagnosis of Graves' disease followed American Thyroid Association guidelines. Patients for the study were recruited at an endocrinology department in Xi'an, China. From each patient, 7.5 to 9.5 milliliters of peripheral blood was collected into an EDTA anticoagulant tube. Ficoll Paque Plus density gradient separation was used to isolate PBMCs, and no additional T cell sorting was done. An Agilent 2100 Bioanalyzer and agarose gel were used to assess RNA quality, and a NanoDrop 2000 was used to measure RNA concentration.

This entry belongs to a study of regulatory T cells in long-lasting Graves disease (dated by TCRdb to 2020 to 2022). Regarding the research as a whole: Persistent Graves' disease meant more than 5 years of antithyroid drug treatment with TSH receptor autoantibodies that stayed positive. A total of around 35 samples underwent TCR sequencing, from about 13 patients with persistent Graves' disease and roughly 20 patients with newly diagnosed Graves' disease. Persistent Graves' disease patients in the clinical cohort had taken antithyroid drugs for roughly ten years on average. The study was registered as a clinical trial and conducted in China. Persistent Graves' disease patients were compared with newly diagnosed Graves' disease patients by peripheral blood TCR sequencing and RNA sequencing.

Points the paper makes about the study in general: The study examined only peripheral blood because the primary lesion, thyroid tissue, could not be accessed. Persistent Graves' disease patients showed lower TCR Shannon entropy and fewer highly expanded clones than newly diagnosed patients, suggesting clonal expansion. A larger number of public clonotypes was shared among persistent patients (about 2,700) than among newly diagnosed patients (more than 850). Preferential use of TRBV28, TRBJ1-2 and TRBJ2-5 was observed in persistent disease, whereas TRBV20-1 and TRBJ2-1 were favored in newly diagnosed disease. As a limitation, the authors acknowledged that the small sample size may reduce accuracy. Sequencing and analysis were restricted to the TCR beta chain.

Libraries were prepared through multiplex PCR. The listed sequencing device is Illumina HiSeq 4000. iRepertoire HTBI primers and Arm-PCR amplification of CDR3 regions were used to construct TCR beta libraries. Gel purification was performed on PCR products prior to sequencing. As for the authors' bioinformatics: Gene usage analysis of CDR3 amino acid clonotypes used the 60 to 80 TRBV and about 14 TRBJ segments found across samples. COPE and FqMerger were used to merge filtered high-quality paired reads into contigs. BLAST was used to align contigs to IMGT TRBV, TRBD and TRBJ reference genes, and CDR3 was defined according to IMGT. Any clonotype with a frequency above 0.1% was counted as a highly expanded clone. Shannon entropy served as the measure of repertoire diversity, while the Gini coefficient captured V-J evenness. A clonotype found in more than one individual was treated as public. The public sequencing data were trimmed at Q25 with fastp and processed into clonotypes with MiXCR by TCRdb, which kept only in-frame beta chains. Each entry merges the rows of one CDR3 protein and shows their most common DNA and genes. TCRdb's processing, not the authors', yielded these V and J calls. This sample has 400,000 to 500,000 distinct CDR3 sequences in its table, and roughly a fifth of those were observed once. In total, the top ten clones hold around an eighth of the sample.

The origin of this receptor is a female donor with Graves disease. The sequenced sample was peripheral blood mononuclear cells (PBMCs), obtained when the disease was refractory, from a patient treated with antithyroid drugs. In this chain, TRBV30 is recombined with TRBJ2-7, and perhaps TRBD2 as D gene, on 6 matching bases. The CDR3 is CAWSLREPSYEQYF. The bases are TGTGCCTGGAGTTTACGGGAGCCCTCCTACGAGCAGTACTTC.